This entry lists 28 T cell receptor beta chains sequenced from one sample in a study of long-term antiretroviral therapy in people with HIV. The assay used was immunoSEQ (version v3.0), run at survey level. Only in-frame clones appear in the TCRdb table, and some are missing; sequencing was by immunoSEQ multiplex PCR. The data hold 20,000 to 30,000 clones, with 87% observed a single time. The material was unsorted PBMCs, obtained 1.8 years before starting antiretroviral therapy. Source of these receptors: a man aged 45-65 years with HIV.

V is TRBV5-1 and J is TRBJ2-7; D gene ambiguous. The germline CDR1 and CDR2 sequences are SGHRS and YFSETQ. CDR3 length equals 11 residues. V lost 0 bases, J lost 4 bases, and 2 bases lay in between. The CDR3 sequence: CASSLEYEQYF. The CDR3, as DNA: TGCGCCAGCAGCTTGGAGTACGAGCAGTACTTC.

The CDR3 here is CASSLGEANVLTF. CDR3 sequence (DNA): TGCGCCAGCAGCTTGGGGGAGGCCAACGTCCTGACTTTC. This chain connects TRBV5-1 to TRBJ2-6; D unresolved. V was trimmed by 0 bases and J by 6 bases, leaving 4 bases between them. CDR3 length: 13 amino acids. CDR1 is SGHRS, CDR2 YFSETQ, per germline.

The chain combines TRBV7-2 with TRBJ2-1; 9 nucleotides match TRBD2. CDR1 and CDR2 (germline): SGHTA, FQGNSA. V trimming: 7 bases; J trimming: 5 bases; junction bases outside the gene matches: 9. The CDR3 runs 15 residues. In nucleotides, the CDR3 is TGTGCCAGCACCCTCATAGCGGGAGTAGACAATGAGCAGTTCTTC. Its protein is CASTLIAGVDNEQFF.

The CDR3 region has the DNA TGTGCCAGCAGCCGTATACCCTCCTACGAGCAGTACTTC. It yields the protein CASSRIPSYEQYF. The rearrangement links TRBV7-9 to TRBJ2-7; D is unresolved. The germline V and J ends were trimmed by 5 bases and 0 bases, with 8 bases remaining between them. In germline, CDR1 is SEHNR, CDR2 FQNEAQ (reference sequence). CDR3 size: 13 residues. The full variable domain, its missing parts supplied by reference TRBV7-9 and TRBJ2-7, is DTGVSQNPRHKITKRGQNVTFRCDPISEHNRLYWYRQTLGQGPEFLTYFQNEAQLEKSRLLSDRFSAERPKGSFSTLEIQRTEQGDSAMYLCASSRIPSYEQYFGPGTRLTVT.

The chain recombines TRBV15 with TRBJ1-2, with no clear D. V lost 0 bases and J 8 bases, leaving 16 bases between the germline ends. The CDR3 runs 15 residues. Germline V gene lookup returns CDR1 LNHNV and CDR2 YYDKDF (reference sequence). CDR3 in amino acids: CATSRDLSAPGGYTF. CDR3 DNA: TGTGCCACCAGCAGAGATCTATCAGCTCCGGGCGGCTACACCTTC. Using reference TRBV15 and TRBJ1-2 for the parts outside the CDR3, the full variable domain is DAMVIQNPRYQVTQFGKPVTLSCSQTLNHNVMYWYQQKSSQAPKLLFHYYDKDFNNEADTPDNFQSRRPNTSFCFLDIRSPGLGDTAMYLCATSRDLSAPGGYTFGSGTRLTVV.

V usage is TRBV2 and J usage is TRBJ2-7, with unresolved D. The CDR3 totals 13 residues. Per the germline V gene, CDR1 is SNHLY and CDR2 is FYNNEI. Trimming pared 4 bases from V and 2 bases from J, leaving 9 bases between. The CDR3 bases are TGTGCCAGCAGTGTTCTCCAGACCTACGAGCAGTACTTC. It is translated as CASSVLQTYEQYF.

The chain combines TRBV19 with TRBJ1-5; D possibly corresponds to TRBD1 (6 bases). There are 16 residues in the CDR3. Germline V gene sequence: CDR1 LNHDA, CDR2 SQIVND (reference sequence). V was pared by 6 bases and J by 3 bases, with 18 bases between. The chain's CDR3 is CASSPDRSRFNQPQHF. The CDR3, as DNA: TGTGCCAGTAGCCCAGACAGGTCACGTTTCAATCAGCCCCAGCATTTT.

The CDR3 spells CASSFRGQGTEAFF. The CDR3 DNA is TGTGCCAGCAGTTTCAGGGGCCAGGGGACTGAAGCTTTCTTT. J is TRBJ1-1 and V is TRBV6-5, with a possible D match to TRBD1 (6 bases). The ends were cut back, 4 bases at V and 5 bases at J, with 14 bases in the middle. Germline CDR1 MNHEY, CDR2 SVGAGI. This CDR3 contains 14 residues.

The rearrangement joins TRBV15 to TRBJ2-7; no reliable D call. V was cut by 3 bases and J by 2 bases, with 11 bases left in between. The length of the CDR3 is 14 residues. Germline V gene sequence: CDR1 LNHNV, CDR2 YYDKDF (reference sequence). The CDR3 nucleotides are TGTGCCACCAGCAGGTCTTCCGAGACCTACGAGCAGTACTTC. This gives the protein CATSRSSETYEQYF.

The chain carries TRBV11-2 and TRBJ2-5; TRBD2 aligns across 8 bases. Trimming took 1 base from V and 1 from J; bases not matched to a gene: 5. The germline V gene has CDR1 SGHAT and CDR2 FQNNGV. The CDR3 sequence is 16 residues long. The CDR3 region has the DNA TGTGCCAGCAGCTTAGGGTTTAGCGGGGTCCAAGAGACCCAGTACTTC. Amino acid sequence: CASSLGFSGVQETQYF.

Only one count was recorded for this clone. This chain joins TRBV28 and TRBJ1-5; D gene uncertain. CDR1 is MDHEN and CDR2 is SYDVKM in the germline V gene. The V and J ends lost 4 bases and 5 bases respectively, with 15 bases between them. This CDR3 has 15 amino acids. CDR3 sequence reads: CASSYALEGDQPQHF. The CDR3 DNA reads TGTGCCAGCAGTTATGCCCTCGAGGGCGATCAGCCCCAGCATTTT. Complete variable domain (other parts from reference TRBV28 and TRBJ1-5): DVKVTQSSRYLVKRTGEKVFLECVQDMDHENMFWYRQDPGLGLRLIYFSYDVKMKEKGDIPEGYSVSREKKERFSLILESASTNQTSMYLCASSYALEGDQPQHFGDGTRLSIL.

Only one count was recorded for this clone. The rearrangement links TRBV5-4 to TRBJ2-4; either TRBD1 or TRBD2 may supply D (5 bases each). Trimming stripped 0 bases from V and 7 bases from J, with 11 bases between. The CDR3 runs 14 residues. Germline-derived CDR1 and CDR2 are SGHNT and YYREEE (reference sequence). CDR3: CASSLAGTSNIQYF. The CDR3 nucleotides are TGTGCCAGCAGCTTGGCGGGGACCAGCAACATTCAGTACTTC.

V is TRBV7-9 and J is TRBJ2-7; TRBD2 aligns across 13 bases. The CDR3 contains 17 residues. Unmatched junction bases numbered 7, after V lost 4 bases and J lost 1 base. Germline CDR1 SEHNR, CDR2 FQNEAQ (reference sequence). DNA of the CDR3: TGTGCCAGCAGCTCTCAAAGGACTAGCGGGGGATCCTACGAGCAGTACTTC. Translating it yields CASSSQRTSGGSYEQYF.

The genes are TRBV18 and TRBJ2-5, with a tentative D call TRBD1 (6 bases). Looked up from germline, CDR1 is KGHSH and CDR2 is LQKENI. The ends were cut back, 3 bases at V and 5 bases at J, with 7 bases in the middle. The CDR3 spans 12 residues. The CDR3 bases are TGTGCCAGCTCACCCGACAGGGAGACCCAGTACTTC. Protein product: CASSPDRETQYF.

V and J are TRBV5-1 and TRBJ2-5; D perhaps matches TRBD2 (5 bases). With 5 bases removed from V and 5 bases from J, the gap between germline ends came to 19 bases. The V gene's germline CDR1 is SGHRS and CDR2 YFSETQ. CDR3 length: 15 residues. CDR3 nucleotides: TGCGCCAGCAGTAGAGGGAACACCGGGGAGGAGACCCAGTACTTC. This codes for CASSRGNTGEETQYF.

This CDR3 is CASSLGAGELETQYF. The CDR3 nucleotides are TGCGCCAGCAGCTTGGGTGCGGGAGAGCTCGAGACCCAGTACTTC. V usage is TRBV5-1 and J usage is TRBJ2-5, with 7 bases lining up with TRBD2. V lost 0 bases, J lost 5 bases, and 7 bases stayed unmatched. The CDR3 is made up of 15 amino acids. CDR1 SGHRS and CDR2 YFSETQ come from the germline V gene. Full variable domain (missing parts from reference TRBV5-1 and TRBJ2-5): KAGVTQTPRYLIKTRGQQVTLSCSPISGHRSVSWYQQTPGQGLQFLFEYFSETQRNKGNFPGRFSGRQFSNSRSEMNVSTLELGDSALYLCASSLGAGELETQYFGPGTRLLVL.

This clone came up once. V is TRBV9 and J is TRBJ2-2, with TRBD2 matching 11 bases. Germline CDR1 and CDR2: SGDLS and YYNGEE. This CDR3 is built from 16 residues. The V segment lost 3 bases and the J segment 3 bases; nucleotides outside the gene matches: 4. The DNA for the CDR3 is TGTGCCAGCAGCGCCCTAGCGGGGGGTCACACCGGGGAGCTGTTTTTT. This sequence encodes CASSALAGGHTGELFF.

This clone has only one observation. The J gene is TRBJ2-7, the V gene TRBV9; a weak D match, TRBD2 (6 bases). The CDR3 extends over 16 amino acids. Germline V gene sequence: CDR1 SGDLS, CDR2 YYNGEE. Trimming cost V 0 bases and J 5 bases, with 18 bases left between them. CDR3 sequence: CASSVDGGEARHEQYF. In nucleotides, the CDR3 is TGTGCCAGCAGCGTAGATGGCGGGGAAGCGCGCCACGAGCAGTACTTC.

V usage is TRBV27 and J usage is TRBJ1-2; no firm D call. This CDR3 comprises 14 residues. Germline V gives CDR1 MNHEY, CDR2 SMNVEV (reference sequence). V was cut by 2 bases and J by 6 bases, with 13 bases left in between. As DNA, the CDR3 is TGTGCCAGCAGTTTACATAAGGACCCAAATGGCTACACCTTC. As protein: CASSLHKDPNGYTF.

The chain couples TRBV19 to TRBJ1-2; D is uncertain. In germline, CDR1 is LNHDA, CDR2 SQIVND (reference sequence). V was clipped by 3 bases and J by 3 bases, with 8 bases between them. The CDR3 has 13 residues. CDR3 DNA: TGTGCCAGTAGTATTAGGGAAGACTATGGCTACACCTTC. Translation: CASSIREDYGYTF.

The chain uses TRBV28 and TRBJ1-2; D is unclear. The germline V gene encodes CDR1 MDHEN and CDR2 SYDVKM. The germline V and J ends were trimmed by 7 bases and 3 bases, with 21 bases remaining between them. The CDR3 has 16 amino acids. CDR3 bases: TGTGCCAGCACCCTCTTGTCGGCAGGATACTACTATGGCTACACCTTC. The encoded protein is CASTLLSAGYYYGYTF.

The rearrangement joins TRBV30 to TRBJ1-6, with D unresolved. Trimming stripped 2 bases from V and 5 bases from J, with 7 bases between. Germline V gene lookup returns CDR1 GTSNPN and CDR2 SVGIG (reference sequence). The CDR3 extends over 13 amino acids. This CDR3 reads CAWSQSNNSPLHF. Written as DNA, the CDR3 is TGTGCCTGGAGTCAGAGTAATAATTCACCCCTCCACTTT.

J is TRBJ2-5 and V is TRBV5-1; the D is unclear. Trimming shortened V by 0 bases and J by 12 bases, and 12 bases separated the two germline ends. This CDR3 spans 12 amino acids. The V gene's germline CDR1 is SGHRS and CDR2 YFSETQ. This chain's CDR3 is CASSLEPPVEYF. The CDR3 bases are TGCGCCAGCAGCTTGGAACCGCCAGTAGAGTACTTC. Filled out from reference TRBV5-1 and TRBJ2-5, the complete variable domain reads KAGVTQTPRYLIKTRGQQVTLSCSPISGHRSVSWYQQTPGQGLQFLFEYFSETQRNKGNFPGRFSGRQFSNSRSEMNVSTLELGDSALYLCASSLEPPVEYFGPGTRLLVL.

This clone was picked up a small number of times. The chain couples TRBV7-9 to TRBJ1-5; TRBD1 matches at 7 bases. J was trimmed by 7 bases and V by 2 bases; bases with no gene match: 2. CDR3 length: 13 amino acids. Germline CDR1 and CDR2: SEHNR and FQNEAQ (reference sequence). The DNA of the CDR3 is TGTGCCAGCAGCTTAACAGGGGACCAGCCCCAGCATTTT. This codes for CASSLTGDQPQHF. Full variable domain (outside the CDR3, taken from reference TRBV7-9 and TRBJ1-5): DTGVSQNPRHKITKRGQNVTFRCDPISEHNRLYWYRQTLGQGPEFLTYFQNEAQLEKSRLLSDRFSAERPKGSFSTLEIQRTEQGDSAMYLCASSLTGDQPQHFGDGTRLSIL.

This chain joins TRBV5-1 and TRBJ2-7; D uncertain. Trimming left V 6 bases short and J 5 bases short, with 36 bases between. This CDR3 contains 20 residues. The germline V gene encodes CDR1 SGHRS and CDR2 YFSETQ. The CDR3 is CASMGTPRTGPVSTWHEQYF. For the CDR3, the DNA is TGCGCCAGCATGGGCACCCCAAGAACCGGGCCCGTTTCTACATGGCACGAGCAGTACTTC.

This chain uses TRBV5-4 with TRBJ1-4, with D maybe TRBD1 (5 bases). V lost 3 bases and J 7 bases, leaving 16 bases between the germline ends. CDR3 length: 15 residues. The V gene's germline CDR1 is SGHNT and CDR2 YYREEE (reference sequence). Written as DNA, the CDR3 is TGTGCCAGCAGCTCCGGTCGGGTTGGGGGTGAAAAACTGTTTTTT. It encodes CASSSGRVGGEKLFF.

V is TRBV9 and J is TRBJ2-3; 13 bases map to TRBD2. The CDR3 contains 19 residues. Germline CDR1 reads SGDLS; CDR2 reads YYNGEE. The V segment lost 3 bases and the J segment 1 base; nucleotides outside the gene matches: 11. The CDR3 DNA is TGTGCCAGCAGCGAGAGACTAGCGGGGGGTCCCTACGGCACAGATACGCAGTATTTT. This translates into CASSERLAGGPYGTDTQYF.

This clone appeared a single time. The chain couples TRBV4-3 to TRBJ1-2, with 9 bases aligning to TRBD1. This CDR3 spans 17 amino acids. Trimming took 3 bases from V and 1 from J; bases not matched to a gene: 9. Germline V gives CDR1 LGHNA, CDR2 YSLEER. In nucleotides, the CDR3 is TGCGCCAGCAGCCAGTCCCGCCGGACAGGGGATAACTATGGCTACACCTTC. Protein: CASSQSRRTGDNYGYTF.